These 17 T cell receptor beta chains came from one sample sequenced in a study of T cells after yellow fever vaccination. TCRdb re-called the 5' RACE reads through MiXCR, storing one row per CDR3 protein. Of tens of thousands of distinct CDR3 sequences listed, over 6.5% are singletons. The sequences come from CD8+ T cells sorted from PBMCs, collected about 49 days after the first yellow fever vaccination. Receptors were obtained from a man between 18 and 35 years old who received the YFV17D yellow fever vaccine.

This clonotype was seen more than once but under ten times. The genes are TRBV6-5 and TRBJ1-3; 9 bases align to TRBD1. Trimming cost V 4 bases and J 2 bases; bases outside gene matches: 6. CDR3 length equals 16 residues. Germline assignment: CDR1 MNHEY and CDR2 SVGAGI. The CDR3 is CASSSGQGGPGNTIYF. The DNA for the CDR3 is TGTGCCAGCAGTTCGGGACAGGGAGGACCTGGAAACACCATATATTTT.

This clonotype showed up many times. The gene calls are TRBV6-5 and TRBJ2-3; D is perhaps TRBD2 (6 bases). V shed 11 bases and J shed 2 bases, with 20 bases lying between them. CDR1 and CDR2 (germline): MNHEY, SVGAGI. There are 15 residues in the CDR3. The CDR3, as DNA: TGTGCCGGCCATAGAGGGGCGGGGCACACAGATACGCAGTATTTT. Encoded protein: CAGHRGAGHTDTQYF.

This clonotype was seen at least ten times. The chain joins TRBV6-2 or TRBV6-3 to TRBJ2-1; 9 bases are shared with TRBD2. Germline assignment: CDR1 MNHEY and CDR2 SVGEGT. This CDR3 comprises 11 residues. V lost 8 bases and J lost 11; bases outside the gene matches: 4. The CDR3 loop reads CASLSGGKQFF. The DNA of the CDR3 is TGTGCCAGCCTTAGCGGGGGAAAGCAGTTCTTC.

This clonotype was detected many times. The V call is TRBV5-5, the J call TRBJ2-3; D is possibly TRBD1 (5 bases). Germline loops: CDR1 SGHKS, CDR2 YYEKEE (reference sequence). V was shortened by 6 bases and J by 1 base, with 15 bases between the two germline ends. This CDR3 is 15 amino acids long. This chain's CDR3 is CASTQVGLGTDTQYF. CDR3 nucleotides: TGTGCCAGCACCCAGGTGGGGCTCGGCACAGATACGCAGTATTTT.

This clonotype occurred many times. The J gene is TRBJ1-1, the V gene TRBV20-1; D gene unclear. The germline gives CDR1 DFQATT, CDR2 SNEGSKA (reference sequence). V gave up 6 bases and J gave up 4 bases, with 12 bases separating them. The CDR3 is 12 amino acids. CDR3 sequence reads: CSAPLGGTEAFF. In DNA form, the CDR3 reads TGCAGTGCACCCCTGGGAGGCACTGAAGCTTTCTTT.

This clonotype was observed many times. The chain is built from TRBV20-1 and TRBJ2-3; unclear D gene. This CDR3 spans 16 amino acids. Germline CDR1 and CDR2: DFQATT and SNEGSKA (reference sequence). Trimming stripped 0 bases from V and 2 bases from J, with 15 bases between. This CDR3 reads CSARDRRVRPTDTQYF. CDR3 bases: TGCAGTGCTAGAGATCGAAGGGTGCGGCCCACAGATACGCAGTATTTT.

This chain's CDR3 is CASSQADQETQYF. The CDR3 nucleotides read TGCGCCAGCAGCCAAGCGGATCAGGAGACCCAGTACTTC. The chain couples TRBV4-3 to TRBJ2-5; D gene ambiguous. Per germline, CDR1 LGHNA and CDR2 YSLEER. The germline V and J ends were trimmed by 1 base and 5 bases, with 8 bases remaining between them. The CDR3 is made up of 13 amino acids.

The genes are TRBV7-6 and TRBJ2-7, with D unclear. Trimming removed 1 base at V and 4 bases at J, with 14 bases between. Per germline, CDR1 SGHVS and CDR2 FNYEAQ. The CDR3 has 15 amino acids. CDR3 coding DNA: TGTGCCAGCAGCTTAGGGACCGGGTCCAGTTACGAGCAGTACTTC. This gives the protein CASSLGTGSSYEQYF.

This clonotype was seen at least ten times. The rearrangement joins TRBV6-5 to TRBJ2-7, with D perhaps TRBD1 or TRBD2 (5 bases each). The CDR3 runs to 12 residues. The germline gives CDR1 MNHEY, CDR2 SVGAGI. Trimming stripped 2 bases from V and 6 bases from J, with 8 bases between. In DNA form, the CDR3 reads TGTGCCAGCAGTTACGGGGACCGCGAGCAGTACTTC. This translates into CASSYGDREQYF.

A note on this clonotype: One base away lies a much larger clone, so this may be a sequencing read error. The rearrangement links TRBV19 to TRBJ1-1; maybe TRBD1 (6 bases). The V gene lost 5 bases and the J gene lost 0 bases, with 13 bases spanning the gap. Germline loops: CDR1 LNHDA, CDR2 SQIVND (reference sequence). The length of the CDR3 is 15 residues. The CDR3 protein is CASSWGPGLNTEAFF. CDR3 DNA: TGTGCCAGTAGTTGGGGGCCTGGACTGAACACTGAAGCTTTCTTT.

This clonotype was seen only a few times. V and J are TRBV27 and TRBJ2-7, with D possibly TRBD2 on 6 matching bases. V gave up 5 bases and J gave up 0 bases, with 14 bases separating them. CDR1 is MNHEY and CDR2 is SMNVEV in the germline V gene (reference sequence). CDR3 length: 15 residues. CDR3 sequence reads: CASSPTRAGSYEQYF. The CDR3 DNA sequence: TGTGCCAGCAGTCCTACCCGAGCGGGCTCCTACGAGCAGTACTTC.

The CDR3 sequence: CASKRQGINEKLFF. The CDR3 DNA reads as TGTGCCAGCAAAAGACAGGGTATAAATGAAAAACTGTTTTTT. The rearrangement uses TRBV7-2 and TRBJ1-4; 7 bases fit TRBD1. V was pared by 7 bases and J by 5 bases, with 7 bases of the junction left unmatched. The V gene's germline CDR1 is SGHTA and CDR2 FQGNSA. The CDR3 length is 14 residues.

V gene TRBV7-9 combines with J gene TRBJ1-1, with D perhaps matching TRBD1 (5 bases). Trimming shortened V by 1 base and J by 0 bases, and 9 bases separated the two germline ends. The CDR3 sequence is 15 residues long. The V gene's germline CDR1 is SEHNR and CDR2 FQNEAQ (reference sequence). The CDR3 loop reads CASSLVADMNTEAFF. Here the CDR3 DNA reads TGTGCCAGCAGCTTAGTAGCGGACATGAACACTGAAGCTTTCTTT.

The table lists this clonotype with a few counts. The chain is built from TRBV5-1 and TRBJ2-1; D possibly corresponds to TRBD2 (6 bases). In germline, CDR1 is SGHRS, CDR2 YFSETQ. CDR3 length: 15 amino acids. The germline V and J ends were trimmed by 3 bases and 6 bases, with 16 bases remaining between them. The CDR3 sequence is CASSWLWEEGNEQFF. The CDR3, as DNA: TGCGCCAGCAGCTGGCTTTGGGAGGAAGGCAATGAGCAGTTCTTC. Full variable domain (outside the CDR3, taken from reference TRBV5-1 and TRBJ2-1): KAGVTQTPRYLIKTRGQQVTLSCSPISGHRSVSWYQQTPGQGLQFLFEYFSETQRNKGNFPGRFSGRQFSNSRSEMNVSTLELGDSALYLCASSWLWEEGNEQFFGPGTRLTVL.

In this sample, this clonotype turned up many times. J is TRBJ2-1 and V is TRBV29-1, with 11 positions matching TRBD2. There are 14 residues in the CDR3. In germline, CDR1 is SQVTM, CDR2 ANQGSEA. With V trimmed by 5 bases and J by 2 bases, 2 bases remained unmatched. For the CDR3, the DNA is TGCAGCGTTTTGGGACTAGCGGCCTACAATGAGCAGTTCTTC. Its translation is CSVLGLAAYNEQFF.

This clonotype appeared many times. The gene calls are TRBV6-5 and TRBJ1-1; D perhaps matches TRBD1 (5 bases). The V end was cut by 0 bases, the J end by 7 bases, with 9 bases between. CDR3 length: 13 residues. CDR1 and CDR2 (germline): MNHEY, SVGAGI. The CDR3 region is CASSYSRGSEAFF. The CDR3 DNA reads TGTGCCAGCAGTTACTCGAGGGGCAGTGAAGCTTTCTTT.

J is TRBJ2-1 and V is TRBV11-2, with D possibly being TRBD1 or TRBD2 (5 bases each). The CDR3 spans 13 residues. Trimming removed 5 bases at V and 6 bases at J, with 11 bases between. Germline CDR1 is SGHAT and CDR2 is FQNNGV. CDR3 sequence (DNA): TGTGCCAGCAGCACCGGGGCCTTCAATGAGCAGTTCTTC. It is translated as CASSTGAFNEQFF.